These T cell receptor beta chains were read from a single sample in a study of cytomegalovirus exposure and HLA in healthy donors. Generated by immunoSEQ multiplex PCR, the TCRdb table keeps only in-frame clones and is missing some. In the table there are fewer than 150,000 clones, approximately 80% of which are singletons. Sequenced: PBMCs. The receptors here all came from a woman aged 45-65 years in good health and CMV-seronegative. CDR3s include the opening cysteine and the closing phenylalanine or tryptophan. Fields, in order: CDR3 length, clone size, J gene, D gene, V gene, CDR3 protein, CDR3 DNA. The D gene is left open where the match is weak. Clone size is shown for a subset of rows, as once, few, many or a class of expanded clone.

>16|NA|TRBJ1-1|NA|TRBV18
CASSPPVVGVNTEAFF
TGTGCCAGCTCACCACCGGTGGTAGGGGTGAACACTGAAGCTTTCTTT
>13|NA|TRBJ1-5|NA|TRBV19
CASSIQVTQPQHF
TGTGCCAGTAGTATCCAGGTAACGCAGCCCCAGCATTTT
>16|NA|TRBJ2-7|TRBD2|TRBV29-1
CSVLGLAGPGWYEQYF
TGCAGCGTCCTAGGGCTAGCGGGACCCGGTTGGTACGAGCAGTACTTC
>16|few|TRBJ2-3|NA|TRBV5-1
CASSPQTGGQGDTQYF
TGCGCCAGCAGCCCCCAAACGGGGGGCCAGGGAGATACGCAGTATTTT
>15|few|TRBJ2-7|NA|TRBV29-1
CSVDVETGSSYEQYF
TGCAGCGTTGATGTCGAAACGGGGAGCTCCTACGAGCAGTACTTC
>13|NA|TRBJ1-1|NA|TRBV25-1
CASSEAANTEAFF
TGTGCCAGCAGTGAAGCGGCGAACACTGAAGCTTTCTTT
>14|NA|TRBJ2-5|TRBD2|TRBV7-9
CASSKRGDGETQYF
TGTGCCAGCAGCAAGCGGGGGGATGGCGAGACCCAGTACTTC
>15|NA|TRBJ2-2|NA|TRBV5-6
CASSNARGVAGELFF
TGTGCCAGCAGCAATGCCAGGGGCGTCGCCGGGGAGCTGTTTTTT
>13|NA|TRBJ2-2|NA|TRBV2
CASAGGITGELFF
TGTGCCAGCGCCGGGGGTATCACCGGGGAGCTGTTTTTT
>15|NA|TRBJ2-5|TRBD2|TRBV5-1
CASSLGSGGAKTQYF
TGCGCCAGCAGCTTGGGTAGCGGGGGGGCGAAGACCCAGTACTTC
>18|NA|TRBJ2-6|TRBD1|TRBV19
CASTKQGAARSGANVLTF
TGTGCCAGTACAAAACAGGGGGCAGCCAGGTCTGGGGCCAACGTCCTGACTTTC
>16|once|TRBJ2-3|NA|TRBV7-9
CASSLKGQGFADTQYF
TGTGCCAGCAGCTTAAAGGGGCAGGGGTTTGCAGATACGCAGTATTTT
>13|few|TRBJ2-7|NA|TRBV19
CASSSLPRTEQYF
TGTGCCAGTAGTAGCTTGCCTCGAACCGAGCAGTACTTC
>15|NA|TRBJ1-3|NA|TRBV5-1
CASSLMGSSGNTIYF
TGCGCCAGCAGCTTGATGGGGAGCTCTGGAAACACCATATATTTT
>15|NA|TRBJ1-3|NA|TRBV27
CASSPRLGLGNTIYF
TGTGCCAGCAGTCCTCGATTAGGACTCGGAAACACCATATATTTT
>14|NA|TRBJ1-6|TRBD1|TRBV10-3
CAISPDRGQSPLHF
TGTGCCATCAGTCCTGACAGGGGGCAATCACCCCTCCACTTT
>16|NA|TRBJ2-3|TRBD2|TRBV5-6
CASSLFGGGRLDTQYF
TGTGCCAGCAGCTTGTTCGGGGGGGGCCGGTTAGATACGCAGTATTTT
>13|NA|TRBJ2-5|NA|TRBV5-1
CASSLELGQTQYF
TGCGCCAGCAGCTTGGAGTTGGGCCAGACCCAGTACTTC
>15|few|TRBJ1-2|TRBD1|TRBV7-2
CASSPGDRFNYGYTF
TGTGCCAGCAGCCCCGGGGACAGATTTAACTATGGCTACACCTTC
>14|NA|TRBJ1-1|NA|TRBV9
CASSVTDINTEAFF
TGTGCCAGCAGCGTAACAGACATAAACACTGAAGCTTTCTTT
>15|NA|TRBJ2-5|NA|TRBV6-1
CASSATGTFQETQYF
TGTGCCAGCAGTGCTACAGGGACATTCCAAGAGACCCAGTACTTC
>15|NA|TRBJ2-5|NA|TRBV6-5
CASSKLPGYPETQYF
TGTGCCAGCAGCAAATTGCCAGGGTATCCAGAGACCCAGTACTTC
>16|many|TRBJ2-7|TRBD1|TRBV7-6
CASSEPTGGLSYEQYF
TGTGCCAGCAGCGAACCTACAGGGGGCCTATCCTACGAGCAGTACTTC